This entry lists 27 T cell receptor beta chains sequenced from one sample in a study of OX40 agonist ivuxolimab in advanced cancers. The assay was immunoSEQ multiplex PCR, and TCRdb's table has in-frame clones only and misses some. The data show 55,000 to 70,000 clones, about 80% seen once. The sample in question was CD4+ or CD8+ T cells sorted from blood, obtained in a trial of the OX40 agonist ivuxolimab. These receptor sequences come from an adult with an advanced solid tumor such as melanoma, head and neck, liver or kidney cancer.

A single count supports this clone. This rearrangement joins TRBV28 to TRBJ2-3; D call uncertain. Germline CDR1 and CDR2: MDHEN and SYDVKM. With 2 bases removed from V and 5 bases from J, the gap between germline ends came to 11 bases. This CDR3 has 14 amino acids. CDR3 bases: TGTGCCAGCAGTTTACGGAAGTCGGGAGATACGCAGTATTTT. This translates into CASSLRKSGDTQYF. The full variable domain, completed using reference TRBV28 and TRBJ2-3, is DVKVTQSSRYLVKRTGEKVFLECVQDMDHENMFWYRQDPGLGLRLIYFSYDVKMKEKGDIPEGYSVSREKKERFSLILESASTNQTSMYLCASSLRKSGDTQYFGPGTRLTVL.

This clone came up a few times. The V gene is TRBV7-3, the J gene TRBJ2-1; D possibly corresponds to TRBD2 (6 bases). Germline V lookup: CDR1 SGHTA, CDR2 FQGTGA. The CDR3 is 15 amino acids. Trimming shortened V by 0 bases and J by 8 bases, and 14 bases separated the two germline ends. The CDR3 sequence is CASSLTGGDIDEQFF. CDR3 bases: TGTGCCAGCAGCTTAACGGGGGGTGATATAGATGAGCAGTTCTTC.

There are a few counts of this clone. The genes are TRBV6-5 and TRBJ1-5; D is unclear. The CDR3 extends over 14 amino acids. V gave up 6 bases and J gave up 3 bases, with 12 bases separating them. The germline gives CDR1 MNHEY, CDR2 SVGAGI. CDR3 protein: CASSPDKDNQPQHF. Written as DNA, the CDR3 is TGTGCCAGCAGCCCAGACAAGGACAATCAGCCCCAGCATTTT.

This sequence joins TRBV6-1 and TRBJ2-1; D remains ambiguous. Germline V gene data show CDR1 as MNHNS and CDR2 as SASEGT. Trimming pared 5 bases from V and 4 bases from J, leaving 15 bases between. The CDR3 covers 15 residues. CDR3 DNA sequence: TGTGCCAGCAGTCCCAGACGAGGCAGGTACAATGAGCAGTTCTTC. As protein: CASSPRRGRYNEQFF.

The V call is TRBV7-3, the J call TRBJ2-3; TRBD2 agrees at 12 bases. Germline CDR1 SGHTA, CDR2 FQGTGA. The CDR3 has 15 amino acids. V dropped 5 bases and J dropped 4; count of bases not matched to a gene: 4. The CDR3 sequence is CASSPTSGGPDTQYF. CDR3 DNA: TGTGCCAGCAGCCCTACTAGCGGGGGGCCAGATACGCAGTATTTT. The variable domain in full, completed from reference TRBV7-3 and TRBJ2-3, reads GAGVSQTPSNKVTEKGKYVELRCDPISGHTALYWYRQSLGQGPEFLIYFQGTGAADDSGLPNDRFFAVRPEGSVSTLKIQRTERGDSAVYLCASSPTSGGPDTQYFGPGTRLTVL.

The rearrangement uses TRBV7-8 and TRBJ2-1; TRBD2 might be the D (6 bases). Germline CDR1 SGHVS, CDR2 FQNEAQ. Trimming removed 5 bases from V and 8 bases from J, with 25 bases in between. There are 17 residues in the CDR3. This chain's CDR3 is CASSITNGRLRGYEQFF. The CDR3 nucleotides are TGTGCCAGCAGCATAACCAACGGGAGATTAAGAGGTTATGAGCAGTTCTTC.

The V and J genes are TRBV5-1 and TRBJ1-6; D remains ambiguous. CDR3 length equals 13 residues. CDR1 and CDR2 from the germline V gene are SGHRS and YFSETQ. The V and J ends lost 0 bases and 9 bases respectively, with 7 bases between them. The DNA of the CDR3 is TGCGCCAGCAGCTTGGAGTCTGGTTCACCCCTCCACTTT. Translated: CASSLESGSPLHF.

The chain joins TRBV28 to TRBJ1-5; no definite D call. V dropped 8 bases and J dropped 4 bases, with 15 bases sitting between them. This CDR3 contains 14 residues. CDR1 is MDHEN, CDR2 SYDVKM, per germline. The CDR3 region has the DNA TGTGCCAGCGCGCCCCACCACGGGAATCAGCCCCAGCATTTT. It yields the protein CASAPHHGNQPQHF.

The chain recombines TRBV28 with TRBJ1-2; a possible D gene is TRBD1 (5 bases). Germline values: CDR1 MDHEN, CDR2 SYDVKM. V shed 2 bases and J shed 4 bases, with 14 bases lying between them. The CDR3 length is 15 residues. The CDR3 nucleotides read TGTGCCAGCAGTTTAGGAGGGGCGCGAGGCTATGGCTACACCTTC. Encoded protein: CASSLGGARGYGYTF.

The chain carries TRBV18 and TRBJ2-1; D unclear. This CDR3 is 13 amino acids long. Trimming removed 2 bases from V and 9 bases from J, with 11 bases in between. From germline, CDR1 is KGHSH and CDR2 LQKENI. The CDR3 DNA sequence: TGTGCCAGCTCACCATCATGGTCTGGTGAGCAGTTCTTC. This translates into CASSPSWSGEQFF.

This clone has just one count. The rearrangement uses TRBV28 and TRBJ2-1; the D call may be TRBD1 or TRBD2 (6 bases each). The CDR3 sequence is 16 residues long. In germline, CDR1 is MDHEN, CDR2 SYDVKM. V lost 2 bases and J 8 bases, leaving 19 bases between the germline ends. This CDR3 is CASSLRAGHSIDEQFF. In nucleotides, the CDR3 is TGTGCCAGCAGTTTAAGGGCGGGACACTCCATAGATGAGCAGTTCTTC. The full variable domain, completed using reference TRBV28 and TRBJ2-1, is DVKVTQSSRYLVKRTGEKVFLECVQDMDHENMFWYRQDPGLGLRLIYFSYDVKMKEKGDIPEGYSVSREKKERFSLILESASTNQTSMYLCASSLRAGHSIDEQFFGPGTRLTVL.

The chain combines TRBV28 with TRBJ2-5; 7 bases are a match to TRBD1. This CDR3 is built from 13 residues. The trim removed 6 bases at V and 5 bases at J, leaving 6 bases unmatched. From germline, CDR1 is MDHEN and CDR2 SYDVKM. The CDR3: CASRMTGLETQYF. CDR3 DNA: TGTGCCAGCAGGATGACAGGGCTCGAGACCCAGTACTTC. Using reference TRBV28 and TRBJ2-5 for the parts outside the CDR3, the full variable domain is DVKVTQSSRYLVKRTGEKVFLECVQDMDHENMFWYRQDPGLGLRLIYFSYDVKMKEKGDIPEGYSVSREKKERFSLILESASTNQTSMYLCASRMTGLETQYFGPGTRLLVL.

This chain links TRBV28 with TRBJ2-1; 9 bases match TRBD2. The CDR3 loop spans 16 amino acids. V gave up 8 bases and J gave up 5 bases; unmatched junction bases: 13. The germline gives CDR1 MDHEN, CDR2 SYDVKM. The CDR3 DNA follows: TGTGCCAGCGCAGGCCTTGCTAGCGGGAAAAACAATGAGCAGTTCTTC. Translation gives CASAGLASGKNNEQFF.

V is TRBV9 and J is TRBJ2-2; 13 positions agree with TRBD2. The V segment lost 2 bases and the J segment 7 bases; nucleotides outside the gene matches: 5. CDR1 SGDLS and CDR2 YYNGEE come from the germline V gene. The CDR3 covers 16 residues. CDR3 sequence reads: CASSVDGLAGDGELFF. CDR3 DNA: TGTGCCAGCAGCGTCGATGGACTAGCGGGAGACGGGGAGCTGTTTTTT. Filled out from reference TRBV9 and TRBJ2-2, the complete variable domain reads DSGVTQTPKHLITATGQRVTLRCSPRSGDLSVYWYQQSLDQGLQFLIQYYNGEERAKGNILERFSAQQFPDLHSELNLSSLELGDSALYFCASSVDGLAGDGELFFGEGSRLTVL.

The rearrangement joins TRBV18 to TRBJ2-3; D gene ambiguous. V dropped 0 bases and J dropped 2 bases, with 6 bases sitting between them. This CDR3 has 14 residues. Per the germline V gene, CDR1 is KGHSH and CDR2 is LQKENI. Here the CDR3 DNA reads TGTGCCAGCTCACCACCGTTCAACACAGATACGCAGTATTTT. Translating gives CASSPPFNTDTQYF.

This chain links TRBV6-5 with TRBJ1-1; 7 nucleotides line up with TRBD1. This CDR3 has 15 amino acids. Germline V gene data show CDR1 as MNHEY and CDR2 as SVGAGI. V lost 2 bases to trimming and J lost 3 bases; unmatched junction nucleotides: 6. DNA of the CDR3: TGTGCCAGCAGTTACCTGACAGGGTATGACACTGAAGCTTTCTTT. This translates into CASSYLTGYDTEAFF.

Only a few counts were recorded for this clone. The chain joins TRBV10-3 to TRBJ1-2, with 9 positions matching TRBD1. Looked up from germline, CDR1 is ENHRY and CDR2 is SYGVKD. The V segment lost 2 bases and the J segment 2 bases; nucleotides outside the gene matches: 3. This CDR3 is built from 15 residues. The CDR3: CAISERGQGNYGYTF. The CDR3 coding sequence is TGTGCCATCAGTGAGAGAGGACAGGGGAACTATGGCTACACCTTC.

The rearrangement joins TRBV6-1 to TRBJ2-7; 10 nucleotides agree with TRBD1. This CDR3 region has 14 residues. J was trimmed by 4 bases and V by 7 bases; bases with no gene match: 7. From germline, CDR1 is MNHNS and CDR2 SASEGT. The CDR3 region is CASTLGQGVYEQYF. In nucleotides, the CDR3 is TGTGCCAGCACCCTTGGACAGGGGGTTTACGAGCAGTACTTC.

This rearrangement joins TRBV29-1 to TRBJ2-7, with a possible D match to TRBD2 (6 bases). Trimming removed 0 bases from V and 5 bases from J, with 14 bases in between. The CDR3 sequence is 14 residues long. Per germline, CDR1 SQVTM and CDR2 ANQGSEA. In DNA, the CDR3 is TGCAGCGTTGAAGATACCGGGGGAATCAACGAGCAGTACTTC. Amino acid sequence: CSVEDTGGINEQYF.

The chain uses TRBV27 and TRBJ2-7; 9 bases fit TRBD1. This CDR3 region has 17 residues. V shed 6 bases and J 0 bases; nucleotides not matched to a gene: 12. Germline V gene data show CDR1 as MNHEY and CDR2 as SMNVEV (reference sequence). CDR3 sequence: CASSQTMLTGGSYEQYF. In DNA, the CDR3 is TGTGCCAGCAGCCAAACTATGTTGACAGGGGGCTCCTACGAGCAGTACTTC.

The chain employs TRBV7-3 and TRBJ2-2; D is perhaps TRBD2 (7 bases). The CDR3 has 13 amino acids. Trimming stripped 6 bases from V and 5 bases from J, with 10 bases between. CDR1 and CDR2 from the germline V gene are SGHTA and FQGTGA. CDR3 residues: CASRQGGTGELFF. CDR3 coding DNA: TGTGCCAGCAGACAGGGAGGGACCGGGGAGCTGTTTTTT.

The chain employs TRBV6-1 and TRBJ1-5; 7 bases map to TRBD1. Trimming at V came to 2 bases and at J to 2 bases, leaving 0 bases not matched to a gene. This CDR3 has 14 residues. Germline assignment: CDR1 MNHNS and CDR2 SASEGT. CDR3 in amino acids: CASSEQGGNQPQHF. In DNA form, the CDR3 reads TGTGCCAGCAGTGAACAGGGGGGCAATCAGCCCCAGCATTTT.

The chain combines TRBV15 with TRBJ2-3, with TRBD2 identical over 9 bases. V trimming: 1 base; J trimming: 3 bases; junction bases outside the gene matches: 2. The CDR3 loop spans 15 amino acids. Germline loops: CDR1 LNHNV, CDR2 YYDKDF (reference sequence). CDR3 residues: CATSRVTSGTDTQYF. The CDR3 coding sequence is TGTGCCACCAGCAGAGTTACTAGCGGGACAGATACGCAGTATTTT.

V usage is TRBV18 and J usage is TRBJ2-7; TRBD2 agrees at 8 bases. After removal of 0 bases from V and 0 bases from J, the junction contained 10 bases not matched to a gene. This CDR3 contains 18 residues. Germline V gives CDR1 KGHSH, CDR2 LQKENI. The CDR3 loop reads CASSPPQGLSGSSYEQYF. The CDR3 bases are TGTGCCAGCTCACCACCGCAGGGACTCAGCGGGAGCTCCTACGAGCAGTACTTC.

CDR3 coding DNA: TGCGCCAGCAGCCAACCCCGGGGAAGGGAGCAGTACTTC. Protein sequence: CASSQPRGREQYF. This chain connects TRBV4-1 to TRBJ2-7, with D possibly being TRBD2 (5 bases). From germline, CDR1 is MGHRA and CDR2 YSYEKL. Trimming shortened V by 2 bases and J by 7 bases, and 12 bases separated the two germline ends. The CDR3 totals 13 residues.

This clone came up once. The CDR3 coding sequence is TGTGCCAGTAGCCTTTTGTACAGCCCCAAGGACATTCAGTACTTC. Translated, it gives CASSLLYSPKDIQYF. V and J are TRBV19 and TRBJ2-4; D is uncertain. CDR1 is LNHDA and CDR2 is SQIVND in the germline V gene (reference sequence). The germline V and J ends were trimmed by 6 bases and 8 bases, with 20 bases remaining between them. This CDR3 region has 15 residues.

This chain links TRBV10-3 with TRBJ2-7, with TRBD2 as a possible D gene (5 bases). This CDR3 is built from 17 residues. Deletions cut 0 bases from V and 0 bases from J, with 15 bases between. Germline-derived CDR1 and CDR2 are ENHRY and SYGVKD. The CDR3 loop reads CAISESVTAGPSYEQYF. DNA for the CDR3: TGTGCCATCAGTGAGTCGGTTACCGCGGGTCCCTCCTACGAGCAGTACTTC.